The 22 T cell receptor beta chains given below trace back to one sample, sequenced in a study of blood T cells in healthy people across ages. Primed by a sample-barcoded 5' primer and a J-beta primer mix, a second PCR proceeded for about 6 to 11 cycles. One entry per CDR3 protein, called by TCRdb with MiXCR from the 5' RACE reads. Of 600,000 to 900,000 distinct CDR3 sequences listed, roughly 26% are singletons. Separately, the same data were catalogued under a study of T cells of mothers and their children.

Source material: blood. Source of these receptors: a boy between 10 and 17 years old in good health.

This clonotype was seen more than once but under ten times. CDR3 in amino acids: CATSTSRPPSRDTGELFF. The CDR3 DNA follows: TGTGCCACCAGTACCAGCCGGCCGCCAAGCAGGGACACCGGGGAGCTGTTTTTT. The J gene is TRBJ2-2, the V gene TRBV24-1; perhaps TRBD1 as D (5 bases). This CDR3 region has 18 residues. The germline V gene has CDR1 KGHDR and CDR2 SFDVKD. V was clipped by 6 bases and J by 3 bases, with 22 bases between them.

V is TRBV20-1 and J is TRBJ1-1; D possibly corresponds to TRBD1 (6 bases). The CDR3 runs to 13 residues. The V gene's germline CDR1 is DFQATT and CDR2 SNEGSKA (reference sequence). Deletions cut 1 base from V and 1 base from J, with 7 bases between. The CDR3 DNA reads TGCAGTGCTAGAGGACAGGCGAACACTGAAGCTTTCTTT. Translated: CSARGQANTEAFF.

The CDR3 loop is CSARGGLGGWGTEAFF. DNA for the CDR3: TGCAGTGCTAGAGGAGGGCTTGGGGGCTGGGGCACTGAAGCTTTCTTT. The chain links TRBV20-1 to TRBJ1-1; a weak D match, TRBD1 (6 bases). The CDR3 has 16 amino acids. Deletions cut 1 base from V and 4 bases from J, with 19 bases between. Germline values: CDR1 DFQATT, CDR2 SNEGSKA (reference sequence).

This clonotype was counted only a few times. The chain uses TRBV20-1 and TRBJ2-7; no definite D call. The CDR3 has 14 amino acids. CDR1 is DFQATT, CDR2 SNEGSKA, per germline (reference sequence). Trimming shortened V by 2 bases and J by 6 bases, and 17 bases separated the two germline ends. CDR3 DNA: TGCAGTGCTAGATTCCGGGTTCAAAAGGGCGAGCAGTACTTC. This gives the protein CSARFRVQKGEQYF.

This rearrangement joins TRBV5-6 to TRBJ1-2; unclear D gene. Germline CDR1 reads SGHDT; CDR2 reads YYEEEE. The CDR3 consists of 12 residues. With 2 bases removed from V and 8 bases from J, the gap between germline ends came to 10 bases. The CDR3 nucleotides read TGTGCCAGCAGCTTCTCGGCCAGGGGCTACACCTTC. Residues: CASSFSARGYTF.

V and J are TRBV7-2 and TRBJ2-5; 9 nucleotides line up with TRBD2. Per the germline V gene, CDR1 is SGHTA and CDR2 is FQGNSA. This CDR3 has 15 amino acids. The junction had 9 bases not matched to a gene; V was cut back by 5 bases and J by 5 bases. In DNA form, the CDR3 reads TGTGCCAGCAGCCTCGGGACTAGCTTCTCGGAGACCCAGTACTTC. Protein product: CASSLGTSFSETQYF. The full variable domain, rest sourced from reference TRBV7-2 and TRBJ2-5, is GAGVSQSPSNKVTEKGKDVELRCDPISGHTALYWYRQSLGQGLEFLIYFQGNSAPDKSGLPSDRFSAERTGGSVSTLTIQRTQQEDSAVYLCASSLGTSFSETQYFGPGTRLLVL.

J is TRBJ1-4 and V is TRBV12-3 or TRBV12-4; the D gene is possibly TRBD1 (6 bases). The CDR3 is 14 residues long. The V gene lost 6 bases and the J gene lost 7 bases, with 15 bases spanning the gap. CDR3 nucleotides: TGTGCCAGCAGGACAGGAATGCATCTTGAAAAACTGTTTTTT. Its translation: CASRTGMHLEKLFF.

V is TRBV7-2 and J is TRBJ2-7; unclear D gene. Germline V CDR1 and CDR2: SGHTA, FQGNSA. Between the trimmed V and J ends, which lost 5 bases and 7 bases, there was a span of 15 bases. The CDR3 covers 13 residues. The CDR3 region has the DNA TGTGCCAGCAGCCTCTCGATCTTCGATGAGCAGTACTTC. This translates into CASSLSIFDEQYF.

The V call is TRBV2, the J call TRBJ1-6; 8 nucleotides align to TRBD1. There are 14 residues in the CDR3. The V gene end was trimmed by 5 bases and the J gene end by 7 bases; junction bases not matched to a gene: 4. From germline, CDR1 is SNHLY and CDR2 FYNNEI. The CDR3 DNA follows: TGTGCCAGCAGTTGGACAGGGTTGAATTCACCCCTCCACTTT. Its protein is CASSWTGLNSPLHF.

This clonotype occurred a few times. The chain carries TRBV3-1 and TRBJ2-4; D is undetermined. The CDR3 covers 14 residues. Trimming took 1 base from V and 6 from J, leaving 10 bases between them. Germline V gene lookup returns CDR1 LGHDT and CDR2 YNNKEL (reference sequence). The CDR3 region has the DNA TGTGCCAGCAGCCAAGTTCGGGCCGCAAACATTCAGTACTTC. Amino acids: CASSQVRAANIQYF.

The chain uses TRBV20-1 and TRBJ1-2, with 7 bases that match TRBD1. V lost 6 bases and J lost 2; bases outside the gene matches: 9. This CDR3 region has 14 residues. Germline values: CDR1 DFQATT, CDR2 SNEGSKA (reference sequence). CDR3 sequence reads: CSAPSGTVNYGYTF. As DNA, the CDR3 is TGCAGTGCCCCAAGTGGGACAGTCAACTATGGCTACACCTTC.

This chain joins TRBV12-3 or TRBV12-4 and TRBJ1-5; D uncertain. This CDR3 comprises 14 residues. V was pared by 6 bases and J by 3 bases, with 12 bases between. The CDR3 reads CASSLRPNNQPQHF. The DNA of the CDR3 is TGTGCCAGCAGCCTAAGACCCAACAATCAGCCCCAGCATTTT.

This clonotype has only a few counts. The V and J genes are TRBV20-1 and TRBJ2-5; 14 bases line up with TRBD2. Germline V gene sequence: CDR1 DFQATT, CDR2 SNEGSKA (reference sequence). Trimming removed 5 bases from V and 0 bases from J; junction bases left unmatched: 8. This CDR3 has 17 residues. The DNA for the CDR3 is TGCAGTGCTGGGAGACTAGCGGGGGGGCGGGACCAAGAGACCCAGTACTTC. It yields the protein CSAGRLAGGRDQETQYF.

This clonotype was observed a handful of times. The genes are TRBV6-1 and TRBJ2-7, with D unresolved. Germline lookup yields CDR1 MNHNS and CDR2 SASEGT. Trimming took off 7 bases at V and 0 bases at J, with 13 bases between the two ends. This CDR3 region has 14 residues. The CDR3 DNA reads TGTGCCAGCATGCCCAGCCTAAGCTCCTACGAGCAGTACTTC. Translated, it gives CASMPSLSSYEQYF.

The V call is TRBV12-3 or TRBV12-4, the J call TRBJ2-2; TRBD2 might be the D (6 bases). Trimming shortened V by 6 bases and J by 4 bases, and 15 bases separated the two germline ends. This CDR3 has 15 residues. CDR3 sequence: CASSPRTTLTGELFF. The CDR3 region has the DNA TGTGCCAGCAGCCCTCGGACTACCCTCACCGGGGAGCTGTTTTTT.

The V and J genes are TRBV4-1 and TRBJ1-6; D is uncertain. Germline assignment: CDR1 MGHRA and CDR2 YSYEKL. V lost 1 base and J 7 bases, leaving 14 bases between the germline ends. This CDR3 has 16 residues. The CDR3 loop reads CASSQGPRQKNSPLHF. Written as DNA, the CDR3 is TGCGCCAGCAGCCAAGGACCCCGGCAAAAAAATTCACCCCTCCACTTT.

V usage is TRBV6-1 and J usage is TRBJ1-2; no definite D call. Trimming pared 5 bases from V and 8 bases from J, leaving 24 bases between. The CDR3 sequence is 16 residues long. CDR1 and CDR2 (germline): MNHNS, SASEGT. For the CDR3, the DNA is TGTGCCAGCAGTAAGTCCCTCGTTCTGCCCGGGGAAGGCTACACCTTC. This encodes CASSKSLVLPGEGYTF.

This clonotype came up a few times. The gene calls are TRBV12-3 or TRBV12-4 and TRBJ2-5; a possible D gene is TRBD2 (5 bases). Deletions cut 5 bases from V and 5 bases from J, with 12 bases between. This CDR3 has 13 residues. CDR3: CASSPTTGETQYF. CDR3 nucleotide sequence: TGTGCCAGCAGTCCAACAACGGGGGAGACCCAGTACTTC.

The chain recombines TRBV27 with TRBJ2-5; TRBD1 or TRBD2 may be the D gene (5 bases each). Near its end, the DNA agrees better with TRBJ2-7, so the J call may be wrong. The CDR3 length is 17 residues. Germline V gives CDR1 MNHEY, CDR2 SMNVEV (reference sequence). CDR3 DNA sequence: TGTGCCAGCAAGCCGAAACTTTGGGACGCAGAAGCCTACGAGCAGTACTTC. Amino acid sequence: CASKPKLWDAEAYEQYF.

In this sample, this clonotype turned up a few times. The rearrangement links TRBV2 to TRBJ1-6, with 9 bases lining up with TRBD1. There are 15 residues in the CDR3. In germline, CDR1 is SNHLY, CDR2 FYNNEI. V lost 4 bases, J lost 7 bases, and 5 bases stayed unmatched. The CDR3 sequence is CASSVETGGNSPLHF. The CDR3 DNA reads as TGTGCCAGCAGTGTGGAGACAGGGGGGAATTCACCCCTCCACTTT.

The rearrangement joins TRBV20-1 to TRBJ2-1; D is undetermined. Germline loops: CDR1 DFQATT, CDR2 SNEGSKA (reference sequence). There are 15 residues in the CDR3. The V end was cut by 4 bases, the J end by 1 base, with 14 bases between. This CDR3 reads CSANPPVGSYNEQFF. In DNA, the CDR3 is TGCAGTGCTAACCCTCCTGTTGGATCCTACAATGAGCAGTTCTTC.

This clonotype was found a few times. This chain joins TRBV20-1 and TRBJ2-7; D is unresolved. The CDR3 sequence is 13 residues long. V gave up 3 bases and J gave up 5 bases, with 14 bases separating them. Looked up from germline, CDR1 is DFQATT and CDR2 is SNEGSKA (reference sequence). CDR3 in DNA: TGCAGTGCTAGGCCCACCCAGGTTAACGAGCAGTACTTC. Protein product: CSARPTQVNEQYF.